This T cell receptor beta chain was found in a study of technical replicates of blood from several donors. Germline loops: CDR1 LNHDA, CDR2 SQIVND (reference sequence). The CDR3 extends over 13 amino acids. V shed 6 bases and J shed 5 bases, with 13 bases lying between them. Repertoires were generated with immunoSEQ multiplex PCR, while TCRdb's copy carries only in-frame clones and drops some. Here the sample spans fewer than 85,000 clones, roughly 94% being singletons. The chain recombines TRBV19 with TRBJ1-2; tentative D call: TRBD1 (5 bases). The material sequenced was T cells isolated from PBMCs. This TCR derives from a human donor in good health. The CDR3 DNA sequence: TGTGCCAGTAGCTCTACTGGGGGGTATGGCTACACCTTC. Translation: CASSSTGGYGYTF.